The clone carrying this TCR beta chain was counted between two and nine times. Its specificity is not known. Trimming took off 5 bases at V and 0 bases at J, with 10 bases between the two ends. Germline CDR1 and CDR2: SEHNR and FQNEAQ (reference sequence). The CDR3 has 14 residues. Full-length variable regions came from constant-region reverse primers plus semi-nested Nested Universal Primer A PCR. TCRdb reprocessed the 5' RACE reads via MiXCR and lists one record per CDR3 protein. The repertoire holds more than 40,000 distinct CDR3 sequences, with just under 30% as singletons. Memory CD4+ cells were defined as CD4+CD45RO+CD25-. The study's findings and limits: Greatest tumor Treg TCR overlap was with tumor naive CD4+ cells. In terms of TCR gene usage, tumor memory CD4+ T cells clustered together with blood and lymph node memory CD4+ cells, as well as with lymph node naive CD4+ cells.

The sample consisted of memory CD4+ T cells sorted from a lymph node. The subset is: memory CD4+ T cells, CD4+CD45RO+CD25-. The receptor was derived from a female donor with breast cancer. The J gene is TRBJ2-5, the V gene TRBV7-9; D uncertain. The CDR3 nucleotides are TGTGCCAGCAGCCCGAATCAGGACCAAGAGACCCAGTACTTC. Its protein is CASSPNQDQETQYF.